This record covers a single T cell receptor (beta chain). With a much larger clone just one base away, this may be a read error. This sample is drawn from a study of T cells in Graves' hyperthyroidism and ophthalmopathy. Using RNA transcripts as the source, TCR beta CDR3 regions were amplified. The HTBI set primed first-round TCR CDR3 RT-PCR. TCRdb analysed the multiplex PCR reads with MiXCR anew, one entry per CDR3 protein. The table shows 480,000 or so distinct CDR3 sequences, with 40% to 55% occurring only once. Germline CDR1 is MNHEY and CDR2 is SVGAGI. The length of the CDR3 is 14 residues. Deletions cut 0 bases from V and 6 bases from J, with 12 bases between.

Sequences were obtained from peripheral blood or thyroid tissue (not recorded which). The receptor's source is an adult woman with Graves' disease, either hyperthyroidism or ophthalmopathy (not recorded which). V is TRBV6-5 and J is TRBJ2-7, with TRBD2 as a possible D gene (6 bases). The CDR3 DNA follows: TGTGCCAGCAGTTACTCCGGGACTCCCTGCGAGCAGTACTTC. It translates to CASSYSGTPCEQYF.